Presented here are 13 T cell receptor beta chains from one specimen sequenced in a study of cytomegalovirus exposure and HLA in healthy donors. This PCR relied on a set of 60 Vbeta primers and 13 Jbeta primers. Profiled with immunoSEQ multiplex PCR; TCRdb holds only in-frame clones, not every one. Of about 160,000 clones listed, approximately 80% are singletons. The source material was PBMCs. The receptors derive from a middle-aged woman in good health and CMV-seropositive.

This chain links TRBV5-5 with TRBJ2-2; possible D gene TRBD2, 6 bases. V gave up 0 bases and J gave up 6 bases, with 18 bases separating them. CDR3 length: 17 residues. Germline assignment: CDR1 SGHKS and CDR2 YYEKEE (reference sequence). The CDR3 reads CASSLVLGGLVPGELFF. The CDR3 DNA is TGTGCCAGCAGCTTGGTTCTTGGAGGGTTAGTCCCCGGGGAGCTGTTTTTT.

This clone was seen more than once but under ten times. J is TRBJ2-7 and V is TRBV10-1; 8 bases fit TRBD1. Germline CDR1 reads WNHNN; CDR2 reads SYGVQD (reference sequence). J gave up 2 bases and V 5 bases, and 5 bases lay outside the gene matches. This CDR3 is 14 amino acids long. CDR3 sequence (DNA): TGCGCCAGCAGTAGGGACAGGCGACCCTACGAGCAGTACTTC. Protein: CASSRDRRPYEQYF.

The chain employs TRBV6-5 and TRBJ2-7, with 13 positions matching TRBD2. Germline V gene data show CDR1 as MNHEY and CDR2 as SVGAGI. This CDR3 contains 15 residues. After removal of 6 bases from V and 5 bases from J, the junction contained 7 bases not matched to a gene. CDR3 sequence reads: CASSPGLAGVDEQYF. The DNA of the CDR3 is TGTGCCAGCAGCCCTGGACTAGCGGGAGTGGACGAGCAGTACTTC.

The chain has TRBV29-1 and TRBJ2-5; tentatively, D is TRBD1 (5 bases). Germline lookup yields CDR1 SQVTM and CDR2 ANQGSEA. V was trimmed by 7 bases and J by 1 base, leaving 16 bases between them. There are 14 residues in the CDR3. The CDR3 loop reads CSARDRTPQETQYF. In DNA form, the CDR3 reads TGCAGCGCCCGAGACAGAACACCCCAAGAGACCCAGTACTTC. Based on the CDR3 plus reference TRBV29-1 and TRBJ2-5, the full variable domain is SAVISQKPSRDICQRGTSLTIQCQVDSQVTMMFWYRQQPGQSLTLIATANQGSEATYESGFVIDKFPISRPNLTFSTLTVSNMSPEDSSIYLCSARDRTPQETQYFGPGTRLLVL.

This clone has a handful of counts. The rearrangement uses TRBV10-3 and TRBJ2-1; 10 nucleotides match TRBD2. The CDR3 runs to 14 residues. Germline lookup yields CDR1 ENHRY and CDR2 SYGVKD. With 6 bases clipped from V and 5 bases from J, the junction kept 4 bases outside the gene matches. The CDR3 sequence: CAISPSGGDNEQFF. The CDR3 DNA is TGTGCCATCAGCCCCAGCGGGGGGGACAATGAGCAGTTCTTC.

The chain joins TRBV2 to TRBJ2-1; 7 positions agree with TRBD2. Per germline, CDR1 SNHLY and CDR2 FYNNEI. This CDR3 contains 14 residues. V lost 3 bases and J lost 9; bases outside the gene matches: 8. Written as DNA, the CDR3 is TGTGCCAGCAGTGATCGATATGGCGGGGGTGAGCAGTTCTTC. As protein: CASSDRYGGGEQFF.

The chain has TRBV6-5 and TRBJ1-6; 10 bases map to TRBD1. CDR3 length: 15 amino acids. J was trimmed by 8 bases and V by 1 base; bases with no gene match: 2. Germline CDR1 MNHEY, CDR2 SVGAGI. This CDR3 is CASSYFGTGDSPLHF. CDR3 nucleotide sequence: TGTGCCAGCAGTTACTTCGGGACAGGGGATTCACCCCTCCACTTT.

This clone has more than one count but fewer than ten. The chain couples TRBV7-9 to TRBJ2-5; TRBD1 aligns across 10 bases. The V gene end was trimmed by 3 bases and the J gene end by 4 bases; junction bases not matched to a gene: 2. Germline V gene lookup returns CDR1 SEHNR and CDR2 FQNEAQ (reference sequence). The CDR3 is 14 amino acids. CDR3 coding DNA: TGTGCCAGCAGCTTCGGACAGGGGGGAGAGACCCAGTACTTC. It specifies CASSFGQGGETQYF.

This clone showed up just a few times. J is TRBJ2-3 and V is TRBV19; 9 nucleotides agree with TRBD2. This CDR3 is 14 amino acids long. Germline V lookup: CDR1 LNHDA, CDR2 SQIVND (reference sequence). After removal of 9 bases from V and 4 bases from J, the junction contained 8 bases not matched to a gene. Written as DNA, the CDR3 is TGTGCCAGCACTCAAAGCGGGGGGTCAGATACGCAGTATTTT. Amino acid sequence: CASTQSGGSDTQYF.

This rearrangement joins TRBV11-2 to TRBJ2-3; 8 bases are a match to TRBD1. V trimming: 5 bases; J trimming: 1 base; junction bases outside the gene matches: 8. The CDR3 consists of 16 residues. Germline V gene lookup returns CDR1 SGHAT and CDR2 FQNNGV. CDR3 bases: TGTGCCAGCAGCCCTCAGGGGGCGACGGGCACAGATACGCAGTATTTT. Translated, it gives CASSPQGATGTDTQYF.

CDR3: CASSPPGTSGTYEQYF. CDR3 nucleotide sequence: TGTGCCAGCTCACCTCCAGGGACTAGCGGGACCTACGAGCAGTACTTC. This chain connects TRBV18 to TRBJ2-7; 13 bases map to TRBD2. Looked up from germline, CDR1 is KGHSH and CDR2 is LQKENI. After removal of 3 bases from V and 2 bases from J, the junction contained 4 bases not matched to a gene. The CDR3 totals 16 residues.

V gene TRBV5-4 combines with J gene TRBJ2-2; D is possibly TRBD1 (5 bases). V was clipped by 0 bases and J by 6 bases, with 12 bases between them. This CDR3 comprises 15 residues. Germline CDR1 reads SGHNT; CDR2 reads YYREEE (reference sequence). The CDR3 nucleotides are TGTGCCAGCAGCTTGGATGTCCAGGGTCCCGGGGAGCTGTTTTTT. Translation: CASSLDVQGPGELFF.

V and J are TRBV5-6 and TRBJ1-1; D gene uncertain. CDR1 is SGHDT and CDR2 is YYEEEE in the germline V gene. V was cut by 6 bases and J by 1 base, with 13 bases left in between. The CDR3 is made up of 14 amino acids. CDR3 in amino acids: CASMKRYPNTEAFF. CDR3 coding DNA: TGTGCCAGCATGAAGAGATACCCGAACACTGAAGCTTTCTTT.